This T cell receptor (beta chain) originates from a study of Ad26.COV2.S vaccination and SARS-CoV-2 variants. The J segment lost 2 bases and the V segment lost 7 bases, leaving 2 bases of the junction unmatched. The CDR3 extends over 14 amino acids. The germline CDR1 and CDR2 sequences are MGHRA and YSYEKL. Treatment defined: some 19 received Ad26.COV2.S at low or high dose, single or two shots; 5 received placebo; per-sample allocation not given. All samples were drawn on day 63, counting from the first vaccine or placebo injection. Measured with immunoSEQ multiplex PCR; TCRdb has only the in-frame clones, and not every one. This sample yields about 370,000 clones, of which approximately 90% are seen a single time; 3.5% belongs to the top ten.

This TCR came from a person between 18 and 65 years old who received the Ad26.COV2.S COVID-19 vaccine or a placebo. The J gene is TRBJ2-6, the V gene TRBV4-1; TRBD1 matches at 7 bases. The input for sequencing was peripheral blood, taken in a trial of Ad26.COV2.S vaccine versus placebo. The CDR3 sequence: CASKGTAGANVLTF. As DNA, the CDR3 is TGCGCCAGCAAGGGGACAGCTGGGGCCAACGTCCTGACTTTC.